These 5 T cell receptor beta chains came from one sample sequenced in a study of T cells in Graves' hyperthyroidism and ophthalmopathy. Amplified TCR beta CDR3 regions came from RNA transcripts. Initially, a first-round RT-PCR of the TCR CDR3 employed the HTBI primer set. TCRdb analysed the multiplex PCR reads with MiXCR anew, one entry per CDR3 protein. The data contain about 420,000 distinct CDR3 sequences, approximately 14% of them singletons. The sample consisted of blood. All receptors come from a woman between 18 and 29 years old with Graves' hyperthyroidism.

This clonotype was observed many times. The V call is TRBV13, the J call TRBJ2-7; TRBD1 aligns across 8 bases. Germline CDR1 reads PRHDT; CDR2 reads FYEKMQ (reference sequence). Trimming at V came to 0 bases and at J to 1 base, leaving 5 bases not matched to a gene. The CDR3 totals 16 residues. CDR3 in DNA: TGTGCCAGCAGCTTAGGCTCCGGACAGGGATCCTACGAGCAGTACTTC. This gives the protein CASSLGSGQGSYEQYF.

This clonotype came up many times. The rearrangement links TRBV28 to TRBJ1-1; D ambiguous. Trimming shortened V by 3 bases and J by 1 base, and 6 bases separated the two germline ends. CDR1 is MDHEN and CDR2 is SYDVKM in the germline V gene. The CDR3 consists of 13 residues. CDR3 sequence reads: CASSFYPNTEAFF. The CDR3 nucleotides are TGTGCCAGCAGTTTTTACCCGAACACTGAAGCTTTCTTT.

This clonotype was seen ten or more times. The J gene is TRBJ1-4, the V gene TRBV2; D is possibly TRBD1 (5 bases). Germline lookup yields CDR1 SNHLY and CDR2 FYNNEI. Between the trimmed V and J ends, which lost 8 bases and 6 bases, there was a span of 19 bases. The CDR3 runs to 15 residues. The CDR3 region has the DNA TGTGCCAGCCTCGAATTCCTACCGGGGCATGAAAAACTGTTTTTT. It translates to CASLEFLPGHEKLFF.

This clonotype showed up just a few times. The rearrangement joins TRBV2 to TRBJ1-4; unclear D gene. Looked up from germline, CDR1 is SNHLY and CDR2 is FYNNEI. With 6 bases removed from V and 11 bases from J, the gap between germline ends came to 10 bases. This CDR3 comprises 11 residues. The CDR3 region has the DNA TGTGCCAGCAGGCAAAATCGGAAACTGTTTTTT. It encodes CASRQNRKLFF.

There are many counts of this clonotype. The rearrangement joins TRBV20-1 to TRBJ2-1, with D unclear. Between the trimmed V and J ends, which lost 7 bases and 7 bases, there was a span of 8 bases. The germline gives CDR1 DFQATT, CDR2 SNEGSKA (reference sequence). CDR3 length: 10 amino acids. The CDR3 coding sequence is TGCAGTGTAGAAGTAAATGAGCAGTTCTTC. It codes for CSVEVNEQFF.